Listed below are T cell receptor beta chains from one sample, sequenced in a study of Graves' ophthalmopathy and Graves' hyperthyroidism. TCRdb reprocessed the multiplex PCR reads with MiXCR, giving one entry per CDR3 protein. The sample lists roughly 400,000 distinct CDR3 sequences; approximately 20% were seen once. The sequencing sample was made of peripheral blood. These receptors were collected from a woman under 30 with Graves' ophthalmopathy. CDR3s include the opening cysteine and the closing phenylalanine or tryptophan. For some rows the clone size is stated as once, few or many, or as a class when expanded; others skip it.

V: TRBV6-5; J: TRBJ2-7; size: .; CDR3: CASSLLAGTEQYF
V: TRBV6-5; J: TRBJ2-7; size: .; CDR3: CASSYPGGTEQYF
V: TRBV27; J: TRBJ1-2; size: many; CDR3: CASSYSGGGFYGYTF
V: TRBV7-9; J: TRBJ2-3; size: many; CDR3: CASSTGGLLSTDTQYF
V: TRBV7-9; J: TRBJ2-7; size: many; CDR3: CASSRLDSPLEQYF
V: TRBV28; J: TRBJ1-5; size: many; CDR3: CASSEYRGSSNQPQHF
V: TRBV20-1; J: TRBJ2-4; size: many; CDR3: CSASQREDSKNIQYF
V: TRBV29-1; J: TRBJ1-1; size: many; CDR3: CGGGLTEAFF
V: TRBV30; J: TRBJ2-5; size: .; CDR3: CAWSVSVSAQYF
V: TRBV6-2/TRBV6-3; J: TRBJ2-7; size: many; CDR3: CASTSTGSYEQYF
V: TRBV28; J: TRBJ2-7; size: .; CDR3: CASSSSGREYEQYF
V: TRBV5-1; J: TRBJ1-2; size: many; CDR3: CASSLAGSTYGYTF
V: TRBV10-3; J: TRBJ2-2; size: many; CDR3: CAISGTQGTGELFF
V: TRBV7-2; J: TRBJ2-7; size: .; CDR3: CASSTRQGNEQYF
V: TRBV7-3; J: TRBJ2-5; size: many; CDR3: CASSSGGGRETQYF
V: TRBV3-1; J: TRBJ2-7; size: many; CDR3: CASSQLGSYEQYF
V: TRBV7-2; J: TRBJ2-5; size: .; CDR3: CASKSTALQETQYF
V: TRBV28; J: TRBJ1-1; size: many; CDR3: CASRDSGGGTEAFF
V: TRBV15; J: TRBJ2-5; size: many; CDR3: CATSRDFGQETQYF
V: TRBV30; J: TRBJ1-2; size: many; CDR3: CAWSDRVGGYTF
V: TRBV7-9; J: TRBJ2-7; size: many; CDR3: CASSHSKGEQYF
V: TRBV6-1; J: TRBJ2-5; size: .; CDR3: CASTLDRGPETQYF
V: TRBV6-5; J: TRBJ2-7; size: many; CDR3: CASKSAGYEQYF
V: TRBV30; J: TRBJ1-6; size: .; CDR3: CAWSDEREGGSPLHF
V: TRBV15; J: TRBJ1-1; size: many; CDR3: CATSREGRQLRAFF
V: TRBV6-1; J: TRBJ1-5; size: .; CDR3: CASSDEGTNQPQHF
V: TRBV28; J: TRBJ1-2; size: .; CDR3: CASSLSGRNYGYTF
V: TRBV7-2; J: TRBJ2-5; size: many; CDR3: CASSLQGVGQETQYF
V: TRBV4-3; J: TRBJ1-3; size: many; CDR3: CASSQGQGTIYF
V: TRBV30; J: TRBJ1-6; size: .; CDR3: CAWSPLHGTPLHF
V: TRBV6-5; J: TRBJ1-2; size: .; CDR3: CASSSQGVINYGYTF
V: TRBV18; J: TRBJ2-5; size: many; CDR3: CASSPLTGWETQYF
V: TRBV6-5; J: TRBJ2-5; size: many; CDR3: CASSKPGLGGGETQYF
V: TRBV4-3; J: TRBJ1-4; size: .; CDR3: CASSHEVGTTNEKLFF
V: TRBV18; J: TRBJ1-1; size: few; CDR3: CASSPNMETEAFF
V: TRBV7-1; J: TRBJ1-3; size: many; CDR3: CASSSHQTGGLGFSGNTIYF
V: TRBV2; J: TRBJ2-7; size: many; CDR3: CASSERTSATYEQYF
V: TRBV20-1; J: TRBJ2-5; size: many; CDR3: CSAITRGGLGTQYF
V: TRBV11-2; J: TRBJ2-7; size: .; CDR3: CASSLFPSAGSYEQYF
V: TRBV20-1; J: TRBJ1-6; size: many; CDR3: CSARGPDSSPLHF
V: TRBV12-3/TRBV12-4; J: TRBJ2-5; size: many; CDR3: CASSLTGFEETQYF
V: TRBV25-1; J: TRBJ1-2; size: .; CDR3: CASSNTHYGYTF
V: TRBV7-2; J: TRBJ2-5; size: .; CDR3: CASSLGPGNQETQYF